Listed here are 22 T cell receptor beta chains from one sample, sequenced in a study of T cell responses to AZD1222 COVID-19 vaccine. The table came from immunoSEQ multiplex PCR; TCRdb's copy has only in-frame clones and leaves some out. The data show 120,000 to 150,000 clones, approximately 90% seen once. The sequences come from peripheral blood, collected on day 0 of AZD1222 vaccination. The origin of the receptors is an adult in good health.

The chain carries TRBV9 and TRBJ1-1; possibly TRBD1 for D (6 bases). There are 18 residues in the CDR3. Deletions cut 4 bases from V and 5 bases from J, with 27 bases between. The germline V gene encodes CDR1 SGDLS and CDR2 YYNGEE. The CDR3 DNA reads TGTGCCAGCAGCCCCCTGGGTGGGGGCAAGGGATTGGGGACTGAAGCTTTCTTT. Protein product: CASSPLGGGKGLGTEAFF.

The V call is TRBV18, the J call TRBJ2-7, with unresolved D. The CDR3 has 13 amino acids. Trimming cost V 0 bases and J 4 bases, with 7 bases left between them. From germline, CDR1 is KGHSH and CDR2 LQKENI. The CDR3 DNA reads TGTGCCAGCTCACCACCGAGTATATACGAGCAGTACTTC. Its protein is CASSPPSIYEQYF.

The chain links TRBV28 to TRBJ2-1, with a weak D call TRBD2 (6 bases). This CDR3 has 12 residues. Germline-derived CDR1 and CDR2 are MDHEN and SYDVKM. The ends were cut back, 5 bases at V and 10 bases at J, with 12 bases in the middle. This CDR3 reads CASSPPGVEQFF. DNA for the CDR3: TGTGCCAGCAGTCCGCCGGGGGTGGAGCAGTTCTTC.

The chain employs TRBV7-2 and TRBJ2-7; the D is unclear. The CDR3 consists of 12 residues. The V end lost 4 bases, the J end lost 4 bases, and 8 bases lay between the germline ends. CDR1 SGHTA and CDR2 FQGNSA come from the germline V gene. The CDR3, as DNA: TGTGCCAGCAGCTCCCGTTGGTACGAGCAGTACTTC. Translation gives CASSSRWYEQYF.

This clone was observed a single time. This rearrangement joins TRBV7-2 to TRBJ1-4; D might be TRBD1 (5 bases). Trimming took off 5 bases at V and 4 bases at J, with 11 bases between the two ends. The germline V gene has CDR1 SGHTA and CDR2 FQGNSA. The CDR3 is made up of 14 amino acids. CDR3 loop: CASSTQGYNEKLFF. The CDR3 DNA follows: TGTGCCAGCAGCACTCAGGGATATAATGAAAAACTGTTTTTT.

V gene TRBV5-4 combines with J gene TRBJ2-4, with 10 bases fitting TRBD2. CDR3 length: 14 amino acids. Looked up from germline, CDR1 is SGHNT and CDR2 is YYREEE (reference sequence). V dropped 4 bases and J dropped 3; count of bases not matched to a gene: 1. CDR3: CASSIAGGKNIQYF. CDR3 sequence (DNA): TGTGCCAGCAGCATAGCGGGGGGCAAAAACATTCAGTACTTC.

In the case of this clone: At one boundary the junction diverges from the germline segment, which might be a read error. The V and J genes are TRBV6-5 and TRBJ1-2; TRBD1 aligns across 7 bases. Germline V gives CDR1 MNHEY, CDR2 SVGAGI. The CDR3 is 13 amino acids. CDR3 DNA: TGTGCCAGCACTTACGGGACAGCATATGGCTACACCTTC. This codes for CASTYGTAYGYTF.

This chain uses TRBV28 with TRBJ1-2; a possible D gene is TRBD1 (5 bases). V was trimmed by 1 base and J by 5 bases, leaving 11 bases between them. Germline CDR1 MDHEN, CDR2 SYDVKM. This CDR3 comprises 14 residues. DNA of the CDR3: TGTGCCAGCAGTTTATACGGGACTGAGTATGGCTACACCTTC. Its protein is CASSLYGTEYGYTF.

The chain uses TRBV11-2 and TRBJ2-1; 9 nucleotides line up with TRBD2. The V gene end was trimmed by 5 bases and the J gene end by 8 bases; junction bases not matched to a gene: 13. The CDR3 runs to 16 residues. The germline CDR1 and CDR2 sequences are SGHAT and FQNNGV. CDR3 sequence reads: CASSPQGAGGPDEQFF. CDR3 sequence (DNA): TGTGCCAGCAGCCCTCAAGGGGCGGGGGGGCCGGATGAGCAGTTCTTC.

CDR3 sequence (DNA): TGTGCCAGCAGTTTAGGAGGGTATCAGACTGAAGCTTTCTTT. As protein: CASSLGGYQTEAFF. The V and J genes are TRBV28 and TRBJ1-1; D gene ambiguous. The CDR3 spans 14 residues. V gave up 2 bases and J gave up 5 bases, with 12 bases separating them. Germline V gene data show CDR1 as MDHEN and CDR2 as SYDVKM.

V usage is TRBV4-2 and J usage is TRBJ2-3, with 7 bases matching TRBD2. Unmatched junction bases numbered 4, after V lost 1 base and J lost 0 bases. Looked up from germline, CDR1 is LGHNA and CDR2 is YNFKEQ. The CDR3 covers 16 residues. The CDR3 DNA sequence: TGTGCCAGCAGCCAAGGACTAGCAGCTAGCACAGATACGCAGTATTTT. Translated: CASSQGLAASTDTQYF.

The J gene is TRBJ1-1, the V gene TRBV4-3, with D possibly being TRBD1 (5 bases). In germline, CDR1 is LGHNA, CDR2 YSLEER. The CDR3 contains 16 residues. V lost 4 bases and J 0 bases, leaving 15 bases between the germline ends. CDR3 in amino acids: CASSRGTHGMNTEAFF. The DNA for the CDR3 is TGCGCCAGCAGCCGTGGGACCCACGGGATGAACACTGAAGCTTTCTTT.

J is TRBJ2-2 and V is TRBV6-5; 7 nucleotides align to TRBD2. Germline lookup yields CDR1 MNHEY and CDR2 SVGAGI. The CDR3 sequence is 14 residues long. V dropped 8 bases and J dropped 4; count of bases not matched to a gene: 7. CDR3 in amino acids: CASLSGSPTGELFF. CDR3 coding DNA: TGTGCCAGCCTTAGCGGGTCGCCCACCGGGGAGCTGTTTTTT.

The J gene is TRBJ1-5, the V gene TRBV7-9; D is unresolved. The V and J ends lost 5 bases and 0 bases respectively, with 2 bases between them. This CDR3 comprises 12 residues. The germline CDR1 and CDR2 sequences are SEHNR and FQNEAQ (reference sequence). DNA of the CDR3: TGTGCCAGCAGCCGTAGCAATCAGCCCCAGCATTTT. Translated: CASSRSNQPQHF.

This clone was counted once. The chain joins TRBV6-2 or TRBV6-3 to TRBJ2-7; D call uncertain. The V end was cut by 5 bases, the J end by 5 bases, with 16 bases between. The germline V gene has CDR1 MNHEY and CDR2 SVGEGT. The CDR3 has 14 residues. This CDR3 reads CASSPSGVRHEQYF. DNA of the CDR3: TGTGCCAGCAGTCCCTCGGGCGTAAGGCACGAGCAGTACTTC.

The chain couples TRBV2 to TRBJ1-2; perhaps TRBD1 as D (6 bases). The V gene lost 7 bases and the J gene lost 0 bases, with 18 bases spanning the gap. CDR1 and CDR2 from the germline V gene are SNHLY and FYNNEI. This CDR3 contains 16 residues. In DNA form, the CDR3 reads TGTGCCAGCACCAGCTGGACAGAGAATGCTAACTATGGCTACACCTTC. Protein sequence: CASTSWTENANYGYTF.

The chain has TRBV25-1 and TRBJ1-4; D is unclear. Germline V gene lookup returns CDR1 MGHDK and CDR2 SYGVNS. This CDR3 is 14 amino acids long. The ends were cut back, 0 bases at V and 8 bases at J, with 10 bases in the middle. The CDR3 spells CASSEYGLREKLFF. DNA of the CDR3: TGTGCCAGCAGTGAATATGGCTTGCGGGAAAAACTGTTTTTT.

V is TRBV7-2 and J is TRBJ2-5; the D gene is possibly TRBD1 (7 bases). The CDR3 runs 17 residues. V was trimmed by 1 base and J by 7 bases, leaving 22 bases between them. Per the germline V gene, CDR1 is SGHTA and CDR2 is FQGNSA. CDR3 protein: CASSLVDGPSQGGTQYF. DNA of the CDR3: TGTGCCAGCAGCTTAGTGGACGGTCCTAGCCAGGGGGGGACCCAGTACTTC.

The chain recombines TRBV29-1 with TRBJ2-3; D possibly corresponds to TRBD2 (6 bases). Germline values: CDR1 SQVTM, CDR2 ANQGSEA. The length of the CDR3 is 13 residues. Trimming cost V 6 bases and J 2 bases, with 12 bases left between them. CDR3 in DNA: TGCAGCGTCGTAGCGGAGAACACAGATACGCAGTATTTT. As protein: CSVVAENTDTQYF.

There are a few counts of this clone. The chain combines TRBV4-3 with TRBJ1-3; D is undetermined. The CDR3 has 14 amino acids. Trimming shortened V by 3 bases and J by 2 bases, and 8 bases separated the two germline ends. CDR1 is LGHNA and CDR2 is YSLEER in the germline V gene. The CDR3 region is CASSQRAAGNTIYF. The CDR3, as DNA: TGCGCCAGCAGCCAGCGGGCGGCTGGAAACACCATATATTTT.

The gene calls are TRBV21-1 and TRBJ1-3. TRBV21-1 is a documented pseudogene. The CDR3 is 16 amino acids. CDR3 bases: TGTGCCAGCAGCAAAGAGGGGGGGACGAGAGGAAACACCATATATTTT. Encoded protein: CASSKEGGTRGNTIYF.

This rearrangement joins TRBV6-5 to TRBJ1-2; D unresolved. V lost 0 bases and J lost 9, with 14 bases in between. The CDR3 contains 14 residues. Germline CDR1 MNHEY, CDR2 SVGAGI. The CDR3 spells CASSYSRISLRYTF. Here the CDR3 DNA reads TGTGCCAGCAGTTACTCGAGAATTTCCCTACGCTACACCTTC.